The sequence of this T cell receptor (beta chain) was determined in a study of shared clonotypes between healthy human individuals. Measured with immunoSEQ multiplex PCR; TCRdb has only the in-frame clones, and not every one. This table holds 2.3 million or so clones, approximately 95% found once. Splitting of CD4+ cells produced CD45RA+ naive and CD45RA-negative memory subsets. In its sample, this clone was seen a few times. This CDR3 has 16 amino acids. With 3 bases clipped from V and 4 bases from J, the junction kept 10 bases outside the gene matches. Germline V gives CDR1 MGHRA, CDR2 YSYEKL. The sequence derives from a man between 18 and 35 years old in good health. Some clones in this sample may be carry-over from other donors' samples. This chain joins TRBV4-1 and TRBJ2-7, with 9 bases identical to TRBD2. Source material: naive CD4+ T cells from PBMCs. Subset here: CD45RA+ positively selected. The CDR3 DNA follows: TGCGCCAGCAGCCACGGCAAGGCTAGCGGGAAGTACGAGCAGTACTTC. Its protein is CASSHGKASGKYEQYF.